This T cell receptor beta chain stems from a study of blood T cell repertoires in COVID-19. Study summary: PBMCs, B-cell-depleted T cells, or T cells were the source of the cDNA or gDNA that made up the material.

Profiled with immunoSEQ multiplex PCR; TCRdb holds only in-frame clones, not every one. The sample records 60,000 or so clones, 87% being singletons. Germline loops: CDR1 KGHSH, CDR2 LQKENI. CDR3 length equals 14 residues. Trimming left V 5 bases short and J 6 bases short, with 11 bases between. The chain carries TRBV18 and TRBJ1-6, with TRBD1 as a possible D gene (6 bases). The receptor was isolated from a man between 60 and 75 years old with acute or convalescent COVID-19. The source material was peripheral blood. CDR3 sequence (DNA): TGTGCCAGCTCATGGGACAAATCTAATTCACCCCTCCACTTT. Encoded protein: CASSWDKSNSPLHF.